This TCR beta chain was documented in a study of cytomegalovirus exposure and HLA in healthy donors (dated by TCRdb to 2016 to 2017). Some background on the complete study: An earlier analysis of approximately 600 of the donors reported 250 to 300 Gb of sequence data and roughly 110 million unique TCR beta sequences from around 200 million T cells. Every discovery cohort repertoire had been produced on one sequencing platform. Because of strong linkage in the cohort, roughly five DR-DQ haplotypes were treated as single units for association and clustering. The study was designed to test whether signatures of past pathogen exposure could be identified by cataloging public T cell receptors. The T cell repertoires of 666 subjects were profiled by immunosequencing and related to cytomegalovirus serostatus. Besides the first cohort of 550 to 750 subjects, a separate validation cohort made up of roughly 120 different subjects was used. Among about 390 genotyped donors of the cohort, an average of 235,054 unique TCR beta nucleotide sequences were sequenced per donor, 15% to 20% of them non-productive. In the later analysis, no new phenotypic data were used to find candidate immune exposures; instead, reliance was placed on TCR beta sequences and their occurrence across donors. HLA typing included class I and class II loci at four-digit resolution. A later analysis re-analyzed previously published TCR beta repertoires from about 730 donors and added high-resolution HLA genotyping to study TCR occurrence patterns. In a later genetic analysis, genome-wide SNP genotypes for about three fifths of the 666 donors were used, and that subset was treated as a discovery cohort. Donor age, sex, ethnicity and CMV serostatus were compiled alongside the repertoire data. Of the 300 to 400 genotyped donors, approximately 80% fell in the genetic ancestry cluster associated with self-reported Caucasian donors. To predict cytomegalovirus infection status, the study combined high-throughput TCR immunosequencing, statistical association of individual TCRs with disease status, and machine learning. About 300 gigabases of sequencing data and 75 million to 85 million unique TCR sequences made up an early release that covered under 750 HLA-typed donors. To decide whether each TCR beta V gene segment behaved as functional or pseudogenic, an earlier analysis of 587 of the donors relied on high-throughput TCR beta sequencing. The number of donors typed differed by locus, with about 629-640 for A, B, C, DRB1 and DQB1, approximately 500 for DQA1, 600 to 610 for DPA1, and roughly 450 for DPB1.

In regard to this clone: Its antigen is not yet known. No clone much larger than this one lies a single base away; base qualities are absent.

The research as a whole found: Some IMGT-functional V segments, including TRBV6-2 and TRBV6-3, could not be told apart with the 87-base-pair reads, so those segments were excluded. V-gene and J-gene trimming of TCR beta chains was associated with a missense DCLRE1C variant in a later genetic analysis, and the association was replicated in an independent cohort. Strong co-occurrence of HLA alleles, especially DR and DQ, made assigning TCR associations to individual alleles difficult. For the cohort, immune exposure information was limited to CMV serostatus. Broadly in line with IMGT annotations, most TCR beta V segments showed up in productive rearrangements about 87% or about 30% of the time in an earlier analysis of under 700 of the donors. A cluster of highly shared sequence variants was judged likely to be a technical artifact of the sequencing pipeline. Because HLA typing was unavailable for some donors at each locus, only the typed subset was used in association tests. While some public TCRs were present in many individuals, most TCR sequences turned up only very rarely across donors. A later genetic analysis reported fewer N-insertions in productive TCRs among donors in an Asian-associated ancestry cluster than the roughly 670-donor mean. Linkage disequilibrium might explain the correlated functional status among segregating V segments, but an unknown experimental factor could not be excluded. A later analysis found that HLA-associated TCR beta chains were more clonally expanded and had lower generation probabilities than equally common non-associated chains. According to a later analysis, parvovirus B19, influenza, CMV and Epstein-Barr virus appeared linked to several top co-occurrence clusters. A further reported finding was that TCR beta sequences accurately predicted the HLA-A and HLA-B alleles for most subjects in the first cohort. The cohort was sequenced for TCR beta chains only, and without alpha or paired-chain data the features that could be detected were limited. Presence/absence analyses assumed roughly uniform sequencing depth across donors, an assumption that may not hold. In the study, 164 TCR beta chains were listed as associated with cytomegalovirus. Because counts were too low, fewer than 20 rarely observed V segments, including chromosome 9 orphons, were excluded from the earlier analysis of 587 of the donors. Most CMV-associated TCR beta chains appeared to be HLA-restricted in a later analysis, and the HLA associations seemed to be driven largely by CMV exposure. In vitro tests confirmed that three of the cytomegalovirus-associated TCR beta chains recognize cytomegalovirus antigens. At a false discovery rate of 0.05, a later analysis linked 15,000 to 20,000 TCR beta sequences to specific HLA alleles. It was suggested by the authors that the approach could potentially be generalized to other disease states and immunological phenotypes. In a later analysis, the rate of TCR association differed among HLA loci, with DRB1 alleles having the most associated TCRs and HLA-C alleles having the fewest. The classifier was reported to diagnose cytomegalovirus status with high specificity and sensitivity in both the original cohort and the validation cohort.

V drops 6 bases and J drops 8 bases, leaving 16 bases in between. The CDR3, cysteine through phenylalanine, is 13 amino acids long. This entry keeps only the CDR3 DNA: 39 bases, framed from base 1. As encoded in the germline V gene, CDR1 is SGHTA while CDR2 is FQGTGA. Library creation used the immunoSEQ multiplex PCR assay. A mixture of 60 forward primers for TCR Vbeta segments and 13 reverse primers for TCR Jbeta segments was used in the multiplex PCR. Amplification of the CDR3 region of rearranged TCR beta genes was performed with a multiplex PCR assay on genomic DNA. The amplified TCR beta libraries were sequenced on the Illumina HiSeq System as 87-base-pair reads. The study's processing was this. A later analysis counted 75 million to 100 million unique TCR beta chains across the 640 or so repertoires, and around 9.9 million of these chains were shared by at least two donors. To remove PCR and sequencing errors, raw reads were error-corrected and collapsed into unique sequences using a nearest-neighbor algorithm that merged closely related sequences. CDR3 sequences were aligned to IMGT reference sequences to assign V, D and J gene segments. Each retained sequence needed at least a six-nucleotide match to both a V gene segment and a J gene segment. Rearrangements were called productive when the CDR3 lacked stop codons and stayed in frame with V and J; all others were non-productive. Following IMGT convention, CDR3 was defined as the stretch from the second conserved V-encoded cysteine to the conserved J-encoded phenylalanine. In an earlier analysis of around 540 of the donors, sequences lacking an unambiguous match to a single V gene segment were excluded. In an earlier analysis of some 590 of the donors, V segments were called functional above 56.7% productive rearrangements and were called segregating when the between-donor standard deviation exceeded 5%. To diagnose cytomegalovirus status from the catalog of TCR beta chain sequences, a statistical classification framework was built. A later analysis assigned V and J genes by comparing TCR nucleotide sequences with IMGT/GENE-DB human TR gene sequences. The TCRdist pipeline was used in a later analysis to assign CDR3 sequences and most-parsimonious VDJ recombination scenarios. In a later analysis, each TCR beta chain was defined by its CDR3 amino acid sequence together with its V-gene family, and reads without a unique V-gene family were excluded. As a way to deal with suspected cross-contamination and a sequencing artifact, a later analysis dropped approximately 590 nucleotide sequences that were highly shared and had low generation probability. In a later analysis, a clonal expansion index was calculated for each public chain from normalized within-repertoire ranks of inferred template counts. A later analysis computed generation probabilities with a VDJ recombination model fitted to out-of-frame rearrangements, and checked the results against IGoR. In a later analysis, TCR-TCR, TCR-HLA and TCR-CMV co-occurrence was scored with hypergeometric tests, and a repertoire-size bias correction was applied to TCR pairs. A later analysis estimated false discovery rates by permuting HLA or CMV assignments 20 times. In a later analysis, co-occurring TCRs were grouped with DBSCAN, and TCRdist sequence similarity was added when clustering was performed within HLA-allele-positive subsets. Co-occurrence clustering excluded repertoires with fewer than 30,000 or more than 120,000 public chains, plus five with anomalous nucleotide sharing. TCRdb's version of the immuneACCESS table is confined to in-frame rearrangements and falls short of the full clone set. An unresolved V gene accounts for under half of the shortfall where checked; the remainder is of unknown origin. That table furnishes V, J and clone size, whereas the DNA furnished D and trimming. A total of roughly 170,000 clones appear in this sample, 84% of them only once. 4.8% of the sample goes to the ten largest clones.

In total, approximately 690 healthy bone marrow donors made up the cohort. At the time of sampling, every cohort member was nominally healthy, though immune exposures that went unrecorded were likely present. The donor tested CMV seropositive, placing the donor among the approximately 290 seropositive members of the cohort. Every donor gave a peripheral blood sample, and the peripheral blood mononuclear cells from that sample were used for TCR beta sequencing. The Qiagen DNeasy Blood Extraction Kit was used to extract genomic DNA from the blood cell samples. Sequenced sample: PBMCs. This receptor was identified in a girl aged 5-17 years in good health and CMV-seropositive. The sequence joins TRBV7-3 to TRBJ1-1; TRBD1 could be the D gene, as 5 bases match. In nucleotides, the sequence is TGTGCCAGCAGTACGACAGCGAAGGTGGAAGCTTTCTTT. Its protein product is CASSTTAKVEAFF.